The 17 T cell receptor beta chains listed next were all sequenced from one sample in a study of T cells after yellow fever vaccination. Each CDR3 protein gets one entry after TCRdb re-called the 5' RACE reads with MiXCR. Of a few hundred thousand distinct CDR3 sequences in the sample, about an eighth were seen once. Sequences were derived from CD4+ T cells sorted from PBMCs, sampled 45 days after the yellow fever booster vaccination. Receptors were obtained from a man aged 25-45 years who received the YFV17D yellow fever vaccine.

Comments on this clonotype: The conserved phenylalanine or tryptophan is not found at the CDR3 terminus, so this likely reflects a read error. The chain carries TRBV7-2 and TRBJ2-5; D may be TRBD1 (6 bases). CDR3 length equals 15 residues. Germline V gene data show CDR1 as SGHTA and CDR2 as FQGNSA. This CDR3 reads CASNLAPGRGGTQYL. Here the CDR3 DNA reads TGTGCCAGCAACTTAGCCCCAGGCAGAGGGGGGACCCAGTACTTA.

This clonotype showed up just a few times. The gene calls are TRBV29-1 and TRBJ2-1; D is uncertain. V gave up 3 bases and J gave up 6 bases, with 9 bases separating them. CDR3 length equals 12 residues. CDR1 is SQVTM, CDR2 ANQGSEA, per germline. This CDR3 is CSVEMLGNEQFF. The CDR3 DNA sequence: TGCAGCGTTGAGATGCTGGGCAATGAGCAGTTCTTC.

About this clonotype: Mismatch with germline at one junction end may stem from a read error. The V gene is TRBV12-3 or TRBV12-4, the J gene TRBJ2-1; TRBD2 matches 10 bases. This CDR3 spans 15 amino acids. The CDR3: CVSGKRLAGLNEQFF. The CDR3 coding sequence is TGTGTCAGCGGAAAAAGACTAGCGGGTTTAAATGAGCAGTTCTTC.

The chain links TRBV5-6 to TRBJ2-7, with 13 positions matching TRBD2. The germline V gene has CDR1 SGHDT and CDR2 YYEEEE. J was trimmed by 9 bases and V by 4 bases; bases with no gene match: 13. The CDR3 length is 16 residues. In DNA, the CDR3 is TGTGCCAGCAGCCCCCTAACTAGCGGGAGGGCCGTTGGGCAGTACTTC. Translation: CASSPLTSGRAVGQYF.

The gene calls are TRBV18 and TRBJ2-7; 9 nucleotides line up with TRBD1. This CDR3 region has 15 residues. Per the germline V gene, CDR1 is KGHSH and CDR2 is LQKENI. Unmatched junction bases numbered 7, after V lost 5 bases and J lost 2 bases. DNA for the CDR3: TGTGCCAGCTCAACGGGACAGGGAAGTGCCTACGAGCAGTACTTC. Encoded protein: CASSTGQGSAYEQYF.

This clonotype was detected ten times or more. V usage is TRBV5-1 and J usage is TRBJ2-1; TRBD1 aligns across 8 bases. The CDR3 covers 15 residues. The germline V gene encodes CDR1 SGHRS and CDR2 YFSETQ. Germline trimming cut 1 base from V and 4 bases from J; bases unmatched to any gene: 4. This chain's CDR3 is CASSLRTGLYNEQFF. CDR3 nucleotides: TGCGCCAGCAGCTTGAGGACAGGGCTATACAATGAGCAGTTCTTC.

The V and J genes are TRBV5-6 and TRBJ2-3; D unclear. Trimming stripped 3 bases from V and 6 bases from J, with 17 bases between. Germline CDR1 SGHDT, CDR2 YYEEEE. CDR3 length: 15 residues. The CDR3, as DNA: TGTGCCAGCAGCTATCGGTCCCGCGGCTTGGATACGCAGTATTTT. Its protein product is CASSYRSRGLDTQYF.

This rearrangement joins TRBV20-1 to TRBJ2-7; possibly TRBD2 for D (5 bases). The V and J ends lost 0 bases and 2 bases respectively, with 11 bases between them. The CDR3 spans 14 residues. CDR1 DFQATT and CDR2 SNEGSKA come from the germline V gene (reference sequence). CDR3 nucleotide sequence: TGCAGTGCTAGAGATAGTAGCGCAACCTACGAGCAGTACTTC. Translated, it gives CSARDSSATYEQYF.

The chain couples TRBV5-6 to TRBJ2-1, with TRBD2 identical over 10 bases. Per the germline V gene, CDR1 is SGHDT and CDR2 is YYEEEE. This CDR3 spans 15 amino acids. J was trimmed by 5 bases and V by 3 bases; bases with no gene match: 5. CDR3 nucleotides: TGTGCCAGCAGCTACTCGGGACTAGCGAACAATGAGCAGTTCTTC. As protein: CASSYSGLANNEQFF.

The CDR3 region is CASSQGGFSGNTIYF. CDR3 bases: TGCGCCAGCAGCCAAGGGGGGTTCTCTGGAAACACCATATATTTT. The gene calls are TRBV4-3 and TRBJ1-3; perhaps TRBD1 as D (5 bases). V shed 1 base and J shed 0 bases, with 7 bases lying between them. CDR3 length: 15 amino acids. Germline CDR1 and CDR2: LGHNA and YSLEER.

This clonotype came up a few times. V is TRBV7-9 and J is TRBJ2-3; D may be TRBD2 (5 bases). Germline CDR1 and CDR2: SEHNR and FQNEAQ (reference sequence). CDR3 size: 15 residues. V was trimmed by 5 bases and J by 2 bases, leaving 14 bases between them. The CDR3 region has the DNA TGTGCCAGCAGCCGGGGAAACCCAACCACAGATACGCAGTATTTT. Translated: CASSRGNPTTDTQYF.

This clonotype has at least ten counts. V and J are TRBV11-2 and TRBJ2-5; maybe TRBD1 (6 bases). Trimming took off 5 bases at V and 5 bases at J, with 12 bases between the two ends. The CDR3 consists of 13 residues. Germline CDR1 is SGHAT and CDR2 is FQNNGV. CDR3 nucleotides: TGTGCCAGCAGCCCACAGGGCCGGGAGACCCAGTACTTC. Amino acid sequence: CASSPQGRETQYF.

In its sample, this clonotype was seen a few times. The V and J genes are TRBV7-2 and TRBJ2-5, with D possibly being TRBD1 or TRBD2 (5 bases each). Germline lookup yields CDR1 SGHTA and CDR2 FQGNSA. The CDR3 has 11 residues. Trimming left V 8 bases short and J 4 bases short, with 8 bases between. The CDR3 sequence: CASPRGETQYF. CDR3 coding DNA: TGTGCCAGCCCGAGGGGAGAGACCCAGTACTTC.

This clonotype appeared a few times. The V and J genes are TRBV27 and TRBJ2-3, with D perhaps TRBD1 (5 bases). The V gene lost 0 bases and the J gene lost 0 bases, with 10 bases spanning the gap. Germline V gene lookup returns CDR1 MNHEY and CDR2 SMNVEV (reference sequence). The CDR3 is 16 amino acids. The chain's CDR3 is CASSLSWGTSTDTQYF. The CDR3 DNA is TGTGCCAGCAGTTTATCCTGGGGCACTAGCACAGATACGCAGTATTTT.

This clonotype has a handful of counts. The chain employs TRBV7-2 and TRBJ2-5, with D possibly being TRBD2 (6 bases). Looked up from germline, CDR1 is SGHTA and CDR2 is FQGNSA. Between the trimmed V and J ends, which lost 1 base and 0 bases, there was a span of 12 bases. There are 16 residues in the CDR3. CDR3 in DNA: TGTGCCAGCAGCTTAGGGCGGGGCGGGAACCAAGAGACCCAGTACTTC. Its protein is CASSLGRGGNQETQYF.

The sample holds a few counts of this clonotype. The chain has TRBV7-2 and TRBJ2-2; 7 positions agree with TRBD2. Looked up from germline, CDR1 is SGHTA and CDR2 is FQGNSA. CDR3 size: 14 residues. V was clipped by 5 bases and J by 3 bases; unmatched bases: 3. CDR3 sequence reads: CASSRAGDTGELFF. The CDR3 DNA is TGTGCCAGCAGCCGGGCGGGAGACACCGGGGAGCTGTTTTTT.

This clonotype turned up a few times. The rearrangement uses TRBV12-3 or TRBV12-4 and TRBJ2-7; 12 bases align to TRBD2. The V gene end was trimmed by 6 bases and the J gene end by 6 bases; junction bases not matched to a gene: 6. The CDR3 runs to 14 residues. The CDR3 loop reads CASRLTSGGTEQYF. DNA of the CDR3: TGTGCCAGCAGGCTGACTAGCGGGGGAACCGAGCAGTACTTC.